The 23 T cell receptor beta chains given below trace back to one sample, sequenced in a study of cytomegalovirus exposure and HLA in healthy donors. PCR employed 60 Vbeta and 13 Jbeta primers. The data were produced by immunoSEQ multiplex PCR, yet TCRdb's version contains in-frame clones alone and is incomplete. The data hold 65,000 to 90,000 clones, with around 86% observed a single time. Sequencing was done on a sample of PBMCs. The receptors stem from a woman in her 30s in good health and CMV-seronegative.

The V and J genes are TRBV11-3 and TRBJ2-7, with D possibly matching TRBD2 (6 bases). Trimming stripped 1 base from V and 2 bases from J, with 9 bases between. The germline V gene has CDR1 SGHNT and CDR2 YENEEA. The CDR3 is made up of 14 amino acids. Written as DNA, the CDR3 is TGTGCCAGCAGCTTAGGGTCGGGGGCCTACGAGCAGTACTTC. Residues: CASSLGSGAYEQYF.

V gene TRBV4-1 combines with J gene TRBJ2-7, with D perhaps TRBD2 (5 bases). CDR1 MGHRA and CDR2 YSYEKL come from the germline V gene. This CDR3 is built from 15 residues. Trimming pared 2 bases from V and 2 bases from J, leaving 13 bases between. CDR3 nucleotide sequence: TGCGCCAGCAGCCAACACCAGGCGGGCACCTACGAGCAGTACTTC. Protein product: CASSQHQAGTYEQYF.

This chain joins TRBV7-2 and TRBJ2-3; D remains ambiguous. The germline V gene has CDR1 SGHTA and CDR2 FQGNSA. The V end was cut by 10 bases, the J end by 2 bases, with 7 bases between. CDR3 length: 11 amino acids. DNA for the CDR3: TGTGCCACCACAGACACAGATACGCAGTATTTT. Its translation is CATTDTDTQYF.

The rearrangement joins TRBV5-1 to TRBJ1-2; possibly TRBD1 for D (5 bases). Looked up from germline, CDR1 is SGHRS and CDR2 is YFSETQ. V lost 0 bases, J lost 7 bases, and 13 bases lay in between. The CDR3 has 14 amino acids. CDR3 in DNA: TGCGCCAGCAGCTTGGAAGCCCAGGGTAGTGGCTACACCTTC. It specifies CASSLEAQGSGYTF.

The V and J genes are TRBV15 and TRBJ1-2, with TRBD1 matching over 7 bases. CDR3 length: 15 residues. V lost 2 bases and J lost 4; bases outside the gene matches: 7. Germline CDR1 and CDR2: LNHNV and YYDKDF (reference sequence). The CDR3 DNA reads as TGTGCCACCAGCAGATCCGGACAGGCTAGCTATGGCTACACCTTC. Translating it yields CATSRSGQASYGYTF.

The chain couples TRBV21-1 to TRBJ1-1; the table's D call of TRBD1 was not tested on the DNA. TRBV21-1 constitutes a pseudogene. This CDR3 comprises 14 residues. The CDR3 reads CASTLQDMNTEAFF. The CDR3 region has the DNA TGTGCCAGCACCCTCCAGGACATGAACACTGAAGCTTTCTTT.

The chain uses TRBV4-3 and TRBJ2-7, with no clear D. The CDR3 is 15 amino acids. The V end was cut by 0 bases, the J end by 2 bases, with 11 bases between. In germline, CDR1 is LGHNA, CDR2 YSLEER. CDR3 protein: CASSQDTDSTYEQYF. CDR3 bases: TGCGCCAGCAGCCAAGATACAGATTCAACCTACGAGCAGTACTTC.

This clone is a singleton in its sample. The chain uses TRBV18 and TRBJ2-4, with D possibly TRBD1 on 5 matching bases. Trimming left V 3 bases short and J 0 bases short, with 21 bases between. The CDR3 has 19 residues. Per germline, CDR1 KGHSH and CDR2 LQKENI. This chain's CDR3 is CASSPSWAGQLGAKNIQYF. DNA for the CDR3: TGTGCCAGCTCACCGAGTTGGGCAGGGCAACTGGGAGCCAAAAACATTCAGTACTTC. The variable domain in full, completed from reference TRBV18 and TRBJ2-4, reads NAGVMQNPRHLVRRRGQEARLRCSPMKGHSHVYWYRQLPEEGLKFMVYLQKENIIDESGMPKERFSAEFPKEGPSILRIQQVVRGDSAAYFCASSPSWAGQLGAKNIQYFGAGTRLSVL.

This clone has only one observation. The gene calls are TRBV28 and TRBJ1-5; D is unresolved. This CDR3 comprises 15 residues. Trimming left V 1 base short and J 3 bases short, with 10 bases between. The germline gives CDR1 MDHEN, CDR2 SYDVKM. The CDR3 DNA follows: TGTGCCAGCAGTTTATCCTCCGGGTACAATCAGCCCCAGCATTTT. Translated, it gives CASSLSSGYNQPQHF.

This sequence joins TRBV29-1 and TRBJ2-7; TRBD2 is a possible D gene (7 bases). The CDR3 is 15 residues long. V gave up 0 bases and J gave up 4 bases, with 16 bases separating them. Per the germline V gene, CDR1 is SQVTM and CDR2 is ANQGSEA. CDR3: CSVEDPGGGGYEQYF. CDR3 DNA: TGCAGCGTTGAAGATCCGGGGGGCGGTGGGTACGAGCAGTACTTC.

The chain employs TRBV6-1 and TRBJ1-1, with D possibly TRBD1 on 5 matching bases. V lost 0 bases and J lost 5, with 7 bases in between. Germline V CDR1 and CDR2: MNHNS, SASEGT. The CDR3 has 13 residues. The CDR3 reads CASSEARGTEAFF. The CDR3 region has the DNA TGTGCCAGCAGTGAAGCTAGGGGTACTGAAGCTTTCTTT.

The rearrangement links TRBV27 to TRBJ1-5; a possible D gene is TRBD1 (5 bases). The CDR3 spans 14 residues. Trimming removed 4 bases at V and 0 bases at J, with 7 bases between. Germline V gene sequence: CDR1 MNHEY, CDR2 SMNVEV (reference sequence). For the CDR3, the DNA is TGTGCCAGCAGTTCGCAGGGTAGCAATCAGCCCCAGCATTTT. Amino acids: CASSSQGSNQPQHF.

The chain joins TRBV6-5 to TRBJ2-1, with TRBD2 matching over 13 bases. CDR3 size: 15 residues. Losses at the gene ends were 2 bases for V and 8 bases for J; bases not matched to a gene: 3. Looked up from germline, CDR1 is MNHEY and CDR2 is SVGAGI. This CDR3 reads CASSYRTSGRDEQFF. The CDR3 DNA reads TGTGCCAGCAGTTACCGGACTAGCGGGAGAGATGAGCAGTTCTTC.

The chain combines TRBV11-2 with TRBJ2-2; possibly TRBD2 for D (5 bases). Germline assignment: CDR1 SGHAT and CDR2 FQNNGV. With 5 bases removed from V and 5 bases from J, the gap between germline ends came to 9 bases. This CDR3 comprises 13 residues. The CDR3 region is CASSRGWTGELFF. CDR3 in DNA: TGTGCCAGCAGCCGGGGTTGGACCGGGGAGCTGTTTTTT.

This clone was seen just once. In DNA form, the CDR3 reads TGTGCCAGCAGTCCCGGAGGGACCGGGGAGCTGTTTTTT. Translated, it gives CASSPGGTGELFF. The chain is built from TRBV5-4 and TRBJ2-2, with D maybe TRBD2 (6 bases). There are 13 residues in the CDR3. Germline V lookup: CDR1 SGHNT, CDR2 YYREEE (reference sequence). Between the trimmed V and J ends, which lost 5 bases and 5 bases, there was a span of 10 bases.

This clone was observed a single time. The CDR3 DNA sequence: TGTGCCATCAGTGTGGTGGGCGCTGAAGCTTTCTTT. This codes for CAISVVGAEAFF. The J gene is TRBJ1-1, the V gene TRBV10-3; D is undetermined. The CDR3 has 12 residues. Germline values: CDR1 ENHRY, CDR2 SYGVKD. Trimming took 4 bases from V and 6 from J, leaving 9 bases between them.

V usage is TRBV30 and J usage is TRBJ1-5, with D perhaps TRBD1 (5 bases). Trimming stripped 1 base from V and 0 bases from J, with 7 bases between. Germline values: CDR1 GTSNPN, CDR2 SVGIG (reference sequence). The length of the CDR3 is 14 residues. DNA of the CDR3: TGTGCCTGGAGTGGCGGGGCTAGCAATCAGCCCCAGCATTTT. Its protein is CAWSGGASNQPQHF.

The chain has TRBV2 and TRBJ2-7; D possibly corresponds to TRBD1 (6 bases). V was pared by 6 bases and J by 3 bases, with 21 bases between. Germline assignment: CDR1 SNHLY and CDR2 FYNNEI. CDR3 length equals 16 residues. Here the CDR3 reads CASRDPGQSPLYEQYF. DNA for the CDR3: TGTGCCAGCAGGGATCCCGGACAGAGCCCCCTCTACGAGCAGTACTTC.

This chain connects TRBV14 to TRBJ2-6, with no clear D. The CDR3 sequence is 15 residues long. Deletions cut 0 bases from V and 0 bases from J, with 3 bases between. Germline values: CDR1 SGHDN, CDR2 FVKESK. DNA for the CDR3: TGTGCCAGCAGCCAAGAGAGCTCTGGGGCCAACGTCCTGACTTTC. Its translation: CASSQESSGANVLTF.

The chain has TRBV19 and TRBJ1-5, with D perhaps matching TRBD1 (5 bases). Germline loops: CDR1 LNHDA, CDR2 SQIVND (reference sequence). Trimming cost V 10 bases and J 1 base, with 23 bases left between them. The CDR3 has 17 amino acids. CDR3 loop: CATSGPWTRLSNQPQHF. Written as DNA, the CDR3 is TGTGCCACCTCCGGACCTTGGACAAGGTTAAGCAATCAGCCCCAGCATTTT.

The V and J genes are TRBV6-1 and TRBJ2-7; 11 bases fit TRBD2. Germline values: CDR1 MNHNS, CDR2 SASEGT. The CDR3 runs 18 residues. The V and J ends lost 4 bases and 3 bases, in that order; junction bases with no gene match: 14. For the CDR3, the DNA is TGTGCCAGCAGTGCCCCCCGGGCCCTAGCGGGAGGCCGCTACGAGCAGTACTTC. It codes for CASSAPRALAGGRYEQYF.

The V and J genes are TRBV7-3 and TRBJ1-1, with 7 bases matching TRBD1. In germline, CDR1 is SGHTA, CDR2 FQGTGA. J was trimmed by 1 base and V by 3 bases; bases with no gene match: 2. The CDR3 runs to 14 residues. The CDR3 loop is CASSLTGWNTEAFF. Here the CDR3 DNA reads TGTGCCAGCAGCTTGACAGGGTGGAACACTGAAGCTTTCTTT. Drawing the rest from reference TRBV7-3 and TRBJ1-1, the complete variable domain is GAGVSQTPSNKVTEKGKYVELRCDPISGHTALYWYRQSLGQGPEFLIYFQGTGAADDSGLPNDRFFAVRPEGSVSTLKIQRTERGDSAVYLCASSLTGWNTEAFFGQGTRLTVV.

This clone rates as medium-sized. V is TRBV28 and J is TRBJ1-2; the D gene is possibly TRBD1 (6 bases). Germline V gene lookup returns CDR1 MDHEN and CDR2 SYDVKM. The CDR3 runs 16 residues. V lost 8 bases and J 2 bases, leaving 21 bases between the germline ends. The CDR3 reads CASDYRVGSPNYGYTF. CDR3 nucleotides: TGTGCCAGCGATTACAGGGTGGGTAGTCCAAACTATGGCTACACCTTC.